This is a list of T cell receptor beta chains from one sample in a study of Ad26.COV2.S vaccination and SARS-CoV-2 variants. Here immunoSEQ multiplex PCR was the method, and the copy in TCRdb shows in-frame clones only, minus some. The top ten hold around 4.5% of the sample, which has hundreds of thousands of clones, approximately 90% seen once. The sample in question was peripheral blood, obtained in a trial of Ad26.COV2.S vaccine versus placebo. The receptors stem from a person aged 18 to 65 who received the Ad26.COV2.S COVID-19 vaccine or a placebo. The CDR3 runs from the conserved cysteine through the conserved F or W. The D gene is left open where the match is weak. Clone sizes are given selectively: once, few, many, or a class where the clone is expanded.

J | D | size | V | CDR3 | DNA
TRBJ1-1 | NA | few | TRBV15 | CATSRDWLGKAFF | TGTGCCACCAGCAGAGATTGGTTGGGTAAAGCTTTCTTT
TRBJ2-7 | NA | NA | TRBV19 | CASSIGVAGTYEQYF | TGTGCCAGTAGTATTGGTGTGGCAGGCACCTACGAGCAGTACTTC
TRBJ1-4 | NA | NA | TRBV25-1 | CASSGFDSTNEKLFF | TGTGCCAGCAGTGGTTTTGACAGTACTAATGAAAAACTGTTTTTT
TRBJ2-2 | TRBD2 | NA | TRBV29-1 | CSVSASGASRELFF | TGCAGCGTCTCCGCTAGCGGGGCCTCCCGGGAGCTGTTTTTT
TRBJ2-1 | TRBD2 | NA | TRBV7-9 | CASTSGGSEQFF | TGTGCCAGCACTAGCGGGGGGTCCGAGCAGTTCTTC
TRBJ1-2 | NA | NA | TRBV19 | CASSRGDGYTF | TGTGCCAGTAGTCGAGGGGACGGCTACACCTTC
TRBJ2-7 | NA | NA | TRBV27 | CASSRAYGGPYEQYF | TGTGCCAGCAGTAGGGCTTACGGGGGGCCCTACGAGCAGTACTTC
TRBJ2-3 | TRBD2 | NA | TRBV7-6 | CASSLTSGTDTQYF | TGTGCCAGCAGCTTGACTAGCGGGACAGATACGCAGTATTTT
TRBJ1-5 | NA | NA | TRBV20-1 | CSASVGYQDQPQHF | TGCAGTGCTAGTGTGGGGTACCAAGATCAGCCCCAGCATTTT
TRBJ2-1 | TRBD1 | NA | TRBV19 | CASSWTGSYNEQFF | TGTGCCAGTAGTTGGACAGGATCCTACAATGAGCAGTTCTTC
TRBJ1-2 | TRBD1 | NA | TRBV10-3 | CAISPGTGVNYGYTF | TGTGCCATCAGTCCAGGTACAGGGGTTAACTATGGCTACACCTTC
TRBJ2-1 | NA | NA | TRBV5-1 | CASRALLDHEQFF | TGCGCCAGCAGGGCCCTCCTCGACCATGAGCAGTTCTTC
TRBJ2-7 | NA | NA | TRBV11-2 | CASSSGTGVYEQYF | TGTGCCAGCAGCTCCGGGACTGGCGTCTACGAGCAGTACTTC
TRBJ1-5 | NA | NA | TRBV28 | CASSPPGEPQHF | TGTGCCAGCAGTCCTCCCGGGGAGCCCCAGCATTTT
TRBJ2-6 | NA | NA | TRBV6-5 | CASRDSTSGANVLTF | TGTGCCAGCAGGGACAGTACATCTGGGGCCAACGTCCTGACTTTC
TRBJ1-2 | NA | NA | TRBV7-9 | CASSIGAGGYTF | TGTGCCAGCAGCATCGGGGCGGGTGGCTACACCTTC
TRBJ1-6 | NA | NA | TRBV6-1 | CASSEAGSSNSPLHF | TGTGCCAGCAGTGAAGCAGGCTCCTCTAATTCACCCCTCCACTTT
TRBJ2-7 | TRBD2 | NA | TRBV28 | CASSPGGAGEGYEQYF | TGTGCCAGCAGTCCCGGGGGAGCGGGAGAAGGGTACGAGCAGTACTTC
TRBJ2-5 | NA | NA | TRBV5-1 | CASSLGPGGQETQYF | TGCGCCAGCAGCTTGGGCCCCGGAGGCCAAGAGACCCAGTACTTC
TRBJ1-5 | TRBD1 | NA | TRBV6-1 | CASSWGQNNQPQHF | TGTGCCAGCAGTTGGGGACAGAACAATCAGCCCCAGCATTTT
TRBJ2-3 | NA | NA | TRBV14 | CASSQDLIGQGADTQYF | TGTGCCAGCAGCCAAGATTTAATTGGCCAAGGGGCAGATACGCAGTATTTT
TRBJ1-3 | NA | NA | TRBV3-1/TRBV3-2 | CASSLAPSGNTIYF | TGTGCCAGCAGCCTTGCCCCCTCTGGAAACACCATATATTTT
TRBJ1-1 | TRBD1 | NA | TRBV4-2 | CASSTRQGGSRNTEAFF | TGTGCCAGCAGCACCCGACAGGGTGGGTCTAGGAACACTGAAGCTTTCTTT
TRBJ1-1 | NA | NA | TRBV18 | CASSPRGRTNTEAFF | TGTGCCAGCTCACCACGGGGGCGGACGAACACTGAAGCTTTCTTT
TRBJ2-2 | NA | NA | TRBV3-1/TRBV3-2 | CASSRKRDTGELFF | TGTGCCAGCAGCCGTAAGCGGGACACCGGGGAGCTGTTTTTT